This T cell receptor (beta chain) was documented in a study of T cell responses to AZD1222 COVID-19 vaccine. Whole-study results and caveats: Among vaccine-associated CD4 TCRs, coverage spanned spike, with dominance at 160-218 and 743-854. Donors were largely white British and mainly female; clonal diversity was possibly underestimated. Spike-specific TCR breadth and depth rose after two AZD1222 doses.

Only a few counts were recorded for this clone. Its antigen is as yet unknown. The V gene's germline CDR1 is WSHSY and CDR2 SAAADI. The CDR3 runs to 15 residues. V trimming: 7 bases; J trimming: 7 bases; junction bases outside the gene matches: 15. It was second doses at about 4 or about 12 weeks that were pooled. Sequencing used immunoSEQ multiplex PCR; TCRdb keeps in-frame clones, though not all of them. The repertoire holds 50,000 to 65,000 clones, roughly four fifths seen once, with roughly 25% in the top ten. This specimen consisted of peripheral blood, obtained 28 days after the second AZD1222 dose. The clonotype comes from an adult who received the AZD1222 COVID-19 vaccine. The chain has TRBV10-2 and TRBJ2-7, with 8 bases fitting TRBD2. CDR3: CASMAPQAGVGEQYF. The CDR3 DNA sequence: TGCGCCAGCATGGCCCCCCAAGCGGGAGTCGGGGAGCAGTACTTC.